Below are 8 T cell receptor beta chains sequenced from a single sample in a study of control samples from healthy donors and cancer patients. This table comes from immunoSEQ multiplex PCR, and its TCRdb copy is limited to in-frame clones, with some not included. The sample consists of about 22,000 clones, 80% to 90% of them appearing once. Sequenced input: PBMCs. Receptors were obtained from a man aged 60-69 years with colorectal cancer.

The chain joins TRBV9 to TRBJ1-2, with D unclear. V was trimmed by 1 base and J by 7 bases, leaving 17 bases between them. CDR1 and CDR2 (germline): SGDLS, YYNGEE. This CDR3 comprises 15 residues. In DNA form, the CDR3 reads TGTGCCAGCAGCGTAACCCCTATGGAGCTAGGTGGCTACACCTTC. Residues: CASSVTPMELGGYTF.

This chain uses TRBV7-9 with TRBJ1-2; D ambiguous. This CDR3 has 15 amino acids. V was pared by 1 base and J by 4 bases, with 13 bases between. Germline V gene lookup returns CDR1 SEHNR and CDR2 FQNEAQ (reference sequence). CDR3 protein: CASSLGVGISYGYTF. CDR3 bases: TGTGCCAGCAGCTTAGGAGTGGGGATCTCCTATGGCTACACCTTC.

This clone was detected only once. The chain has TRBV10-3 and TRBJ2-1; 7 nucleotides match TRBD2. From germline, CDR1 is ENHRY and CDR2 SYGVKD. The CDR3 has 14 residues. Trimming at V came to 8 bases and at J to 3 bases, leaving 7 bases not matched to a gene. In DNA form, the CDR3 reads TGTGCCATCGGGGGACTACTCTACTACAATGAGCAGTTCTTC. Its protein is CAIGGLLYYNEQFF.

This sequence joins TRBV14 and TRBJ2-5; no definite D call. This CDR3 comprises 14 residues. Germline CDR1 SGHDN, CDR2 FVKESK. V shed 1 base and J shed 2 bases, with 8 bases lying between them. The CDR3 coding sequence is TGTGCCAGCAGCCAAGGGATATGGCAAGAGACCCAGTACTTC. The encoded protein is CASSQGIWQETQYF. Based on the CDR3 plus reference TRBV14 and TRBJ2-5, the full variable domain is EAGVTQFPSHSVIEKGQTVTLRCDPISGHDNLYWYRRVMGKEIKFLLHFVKESKQDESGMPNNRFLAERTGGTYSTLKVQPAELEDSGVYFCASSQGIWQETQYFGPGTRLLVL.

This clone was observed a single time. This chain connects TRBV5-1 to TRBJ2-3, with 8 bases lining up with TRBD1. V dropped 0 bases and J dropped 9; count of bases not matched to a gene: 6. This CDR3 is 14 amino acids long. In germline, CDR1 is SGHRS, CDR2 YFSETQ. The CDR3: CASSLALTGDTQYF. CDR3 DNA sequence: TGCGCCAGCAGCTTGGCCTTGACAGGGGACACGCAGTATTTT. Together with reference TRBV5-1 and TRBJ2-3, the CDR3 gives the full variable domain: KAGVTQTPRYLIKTRGQQVTLSCSPISGHRSVSWYQQTPGQGLQFLFEYFSETQRNKGNFPGRFSGRQFSNSRSEMNVSTLELGDSALYLCASSLALTGDTQYFGPGTRLTVL.

The chain combines TRBV20-1 with TRBJ1-2; 7 nucleotides match TRBD1. Germline assignment: CDR1 DFQATT and CDR2 SNEGSKA (reference sequence). This CDR3 region has 13 residues. The V gene end was trimmed by 3 bases and the J gene end by 2 bases; junction bases not matched to a gene: 3. The CDR3 region is CSASIQGNYGYTF. In DNA form, the CDR3 reads TGCAGTGCTAGTATACAGGGGAACTATGGCTACACCTTC.

This chain uses TRBV14 with TRBJ1-5; perhaps TRBD1 as D (6 bases). The germline CDR1 and CDR2 sequences are SGHDN and FVKESK. This CDR3 is 15 amino acids long. Deletions cut 4 bases from V and 4 bases from J, with 14 bases between. This CDR3 is CASSPTGNWNQPQHF. CDR3 DNA: TGTGCCAGCAGCCCTACAGGGAATTGGAATCAGCCCCAGCATTTT.

This chain joins TRBV6-5 and TRBJ1-4; tentatively, D is TRBD1 (5 bases). V dropped 6 bases and J dropped 0 bases, with 8 bases sitting between them. Germline CDR1 and CDR2: MNHEY and SVGAGI. CDR3 size: 14 residues. The CDR3 loop is CASRRGATNEKLFF. CDR3 DNA: TGTGCCAGCAGGCGAGGGGCAACTAATGAAAAACTGTTTTTT.